The rows below give T cell receptor beta chains drawn from one sample of a study of T cell changes during pregnancy in multiple sclerosis. Clones were sequenced by immunoSEQ multiplex PCR, and TCRdb holds only the in-frame ones, with some missing. Among about 85,000 clones listed, more than 85% were seen once. Source: peripheral blood, taken in the first trimester of pregnancy. These receptors originate from a female donor with multiple sclerosis, enrolled in a pregnancy study. CDR3s include the opening cysteine and the closing phenylalanine or tryptophan. A D gene is named only where the DNA matches it firmly. Size values are once, few and many counts, or a class for expanded clones, and some rows have none.

d_call j_call clone_size v_call cdr3_aa cdr3_nt
TRBD1 TRBJ2-1 . TRBV27 CASSPKQTGNNEQFF TGTGCCAGCAGTCCCAAACAGACAGGGAACAATGAGCAGTTCTTC
TRBD1 TRBJ1-2 . TRBV27 CASSSTRDRGLGGYTF TGTGCCAGCAGTTCGACGCGGGACAGGGGGTTGGGTGGCTACACCTTC
. TRBJ1-4 once TRBV27 CASSLSGRVVEKLFF TGTGCCAGCAGTTTATCGGGCAGGGTCGTAGAAAAACTGTTTTTT
TRBD1 TRBJ2-7 . TRBV6-5 CASSTRDRGAEQYF TGTGCCAGCAGTACCAGGGACAGGGGAGCCGAGCAGTACTTC
TRBD2 TRBJ2-1 once TRBV5-4 CASSWTSGSTYNEQFF TGTGCCAGCAGCTGGACTAGCGGGAGTACCTACAATGAGCAGTTCTTC
. TRBJ2-3 . TRBV27 CASSSFTDTQYF TGTGCCAGCAGTTCATTCACAGATACGCAGTATTTT
. TRBJ1-2 . TRBV4-2 CASSQVTGNYGYTF TGTGCCAGCAGCCAAGTTACAGGGAACTATGGCTACACCTTC
. TRBJ2-2 . TRBV6-5 CASSYSGQANTGELFF TGTGCCAGCAGTTACTCTGGGCAGGCGAACACCGGGGAGCTGTTTTTT
TRBD1 TRBJ2-7 . TRBV27 CASSLKGQGNYEQYF TGTGCCAGCAGTTTAAAGGGACAGGGAAACTACGAGCAGTACTTC
. TRBJ2-6 . TRBV7-8 CASRFDRSVSGANVLTF TGTGCCAGCAGATTTGACAGGTCCGTCTCTGGGGCCAACGTCCTGACTTTC